What follows are 27 T cell receptor beta chains derived from one specimen sequenced in a study of shared clonotypes between healthy human individuals. Some clones are missing from TCRdb's copy, which holds only in-frame ones; the method was immunoSEQ multiplex PCR. The table has some 800,000 clones, around 92% seen once; the top ten hold around 24%. As defined, naive CD8 cells were CD45RO-negative and positively selected for CCR7, with terminally differentiated effector memory CD45RA+ cells excluded. The specimen was naive CD8+ T cells sorted from blood. The receptors here all came from a young man in good health.

The gene calls are TRBV7-6 and TRBJ2-1; TRBD1 aligns across 7 bases. The CDR3 is 14 amino acids. V gave up 4 bases and J gave up 5 bases; unmatched junction bases: 5. Germline lookup yields CDR1 SGHVS and CDR2 FNYEAQ. The CDR3 coding sequence is TGTGCCAGCAGCTCAACCGACAGGGACAATGAGCAGTTCTTC. Amino acids: CASSSTDRDNEQFF.

This clone occurred a few times. The chain combines TRBV9 with TRBJ1-3; maybe TRBD1 (6 bases). V dropped 3 bases and J dropped 3 bases, with 16 bases sitting between them. The CDR3 covers 16 residues. CDR1 is SGDLS, CDR2 YYNGEE, per germline. CDR3 loop: CASSDNRQAIGNTIYF. The CDR3 bases are TGTGCCAGCAGCGACAATAGACAGGCGATTGGAAACACCATATATTTT. The full variable domain, completed using reference TRBV9 and TRBJ1-3, is DSGVTQTPKHLITATGQRVTLRCSPRSGDLSVYWYQQSLDQGLQFLIQYYNGEERAKGNILERFSAQQFPDLHSELNLSSLELGDSALYFCASSDNRQAIGNTIYFGEGSWLTVV.

The rearrangement joins TRBV25-1 to TRBJ2-2; TRBD1 agrees at 11 bases. Germline assignment: CDR1 MGHDK and CDR2 SYGVNS. The ends lost 8 bases at V and 6 bases at J; junction bases unmatched: 2. The CDR3 is made up of 13 amino acids. In nucleotides, the CDR3 is TGTGCCAGCGGGACAGGGGGGCCCGGGGAGCTGTTTTTT. Translated, it gives CASGTGGPGELFF. Complete variable domain (other parts from reference TRBV25-1 and TRBJ2-2): EADIYQTPRYLVIGTGKKITLECSQTMGHDKMYWYQQDPGMELHLIHYSYGVNSTEKGDLSSESTVSRIRTEHFPLTLESARPSHTSQYLCASGTGGPGELFFGEGSRLTVL.

CDR3 in amino acids: CASRPDSQETQYF. Here the CDR3 DNA reads TGTGCCAGCAGGCCGGACAGCCAAGAGACCCAGTACTTC. V gene TRBV2 combines with J gene TRBJ2-5; weak D call: TRBD1 (6 bases). The V end was cut by 6 bases, the J end by 1 base, with 9 bases between. Germline-derived CDR1 and CDR2 are SNHLY and FYNNEI. CDR3 length: 13 amino acids.

The rearrangement uses TRBV30 and TRBJ2-3; tentative D call: TRBD2 (5 bases). Germline V CDR1 and CDR2: GTSNPN, SVGIG (reference sequence). The CDR3 sequence is 14 residues long. V gave up 5 bases and J gave up 1 base, with 13 bases separating them. CDR3 DNA sequence: TGTGCCTGGGAAGCAATGGGAGGCACAGATACGCAGTATTTT. Encoded protein: CAWEAMGGTDTQYF.

The V gene is TRBV6-1, the J gene TRBJ1-2; TRBD1 agrees at 8 bases. The germline gives CDR1 MNHNS, CDR2 SASEGT. The length of the CDR3 is 13 residues. The trim removed 7 bases at V and 4 bases at J, leaving 5 bases unmatched. The CDR3 region has the DNA TGTGCCAGCATTCGACAGGGGTCCTATGGCTACACCTTC. Translation: CASIRQGSYGYTF.

A remark on this clone: The junction departs from the called germline gene at one end, perhaps through a read error. Other DNA sequences in this sample translate to the same CDR3. The V and J genes are TRBV13 and TRBJ1-1; possible D gene TRBD1, 6 bases. Germline CDR1 PRHDT, CDR2 FYEKMQ (reference sequence). This CDR3 is 15 amino acids long. The CDR3 DNA sequence: TGTGCCAGTAGCTCGTGGGACACCCGGAACACTGAAGCTTTCTTT. Translating it yields CASSSWDTRNTEAFF.

The chain links TRBV28 to TRBJ2-7; 9 bases map to TRBD2. With 4 bases clipped from V and 3 bases from J, the junction kept 10 bases outside the gene matches. Germline V gene lookup returns CDR1 MDHEN and CDR2 SYDVKM. The CDR3 runs 16 residues. The CDR3 spells CASSSRSGSSDYEQYF. The CDR3 DNA is TGTGCCAGCAGTTCACGTAGCGGGAGCTCGGACTACGAGCAGTACTTC.

V gene TRBV10-2 combines with J gene TRBJ2-7, with unresolved D. V dropped 8 bases and J dropped 5 bases, with 13 bases sitting between them. CDR1 and CDR2 from the germline V gene are WSHSY and SAAADI. The length of the CDR3 is 12 residues. As DNA, the CDR3 is TGCGCCAGCTGCCCGGGTTGGGACGAGCAGTACTTC. Protein product: CASCPGWDEQYF.

This clone has only one observation. The chain carries TRBV27 and TRBJ1-2; D not resolved. CDR1 and CDR2 from the germline V gene are MNHEY and SMNVEV (reference sequence). The CDR3 consists of 12 residues. V was cut by 5 bases and J by 2 bases, with 6 bases left in between. CDR3 loop: CASSTSNYGYTF. CDR3 nucleotide sequence: TGTGCCAGCAGTACCTCCAACTATGGCTACACCTTC.

The V call is TRBV7-9, the J call TRBJ2-7; D may be TRBD1 (7 bases). The germline V gene encodes CDR1 SEHNR and CDR2 FQNEAQ (reference sequence). The CDR3 extends over 18 amino acids. V lost 4 bases, J lost 3 bases, and 25 bases lay in between. CDR3: CASSSTDRVSGLNYEQYF. CDR3 DNA: TGTGCCAGCAGCTCCACAGACAGGGTAAGCGGGTTGAACTACGAGCAGTACTTC.

This chain uses TRBV11-2 with TRBJ2-7, with D unclear. The V end lost 2 bases, the J end lost 4 bases, and 12 bases lay between the germline ends. This CDR3 is 14 amino acids long. Germline CDR1 reads SGHAT; CDR2 reads FQNNGV. CDR3 nucleotide sequence: TGTGCCAGCAGCTTATATTTGGAGAGTTACGAGCAGTACTTC. This gives the protein CASSLYLESYEQYF. The full variable domain, its missing parts supplied by reference TRBV11-2 and TRBJ2-7, is EAGVAQSPRYKIIEKRQSVAFWCNPISGHATLYWYQQILGQGPKLLIQFQNNGVVDDSQLPKDRFSAERLKGVDSTLKIQPAKLEDSAVYLCASSLYLESYEQYFGPGTRLTVT.

J is TRBJ1-2 and V is TRBV4-3, with no clear D. CDR1 is LGHNA, CDR2 YSLEER, per germline. The CDR3 has 14 residues. V lost 0 bases, J lost 5 bases, and 10 bases lay in between. The CDR3 bases are TGCGCCAGCAGCCAAGAGCTAGGCCAATATGGCTACACCTTC. Residues: CASSQELGQYGYTF.

The genes are TRBV27 and TRBJ2-7; no clear D gene. CDR3 length equals 14 residues. Trimming left V 6 bases short and J 0 bases short, with 12 bases between. Germline V CDR1 and CDR2: MNHEY, SMNVEV (reference sequence). The CDR3 DNA follows: TGTGCCAGCAGCCAGTTTGTCTCCTCCTACGAGCAGTACTTC. The encoded protein is CASSQFVSSYEQYF.

The CDR3 DNA reads as TGTGCCGTGGGGACTAGTGGGGAGGATACGCAGTATTTT. Residues: CAVGTSGEDTQYF. The chain links TRBV10-3 to TRBJ2-3, with 8 bases aligning to TRBD2. This CDR3 contains 13 residues. In germline, CDR1 is ENHRY, CDR2 SYGVKD. Germline trimming cut 11 bases from V and 6 bases from J; bases unmatched to any gene: 10.

This clone came up a few times. This chain uses TRBV9 with TRBJ1-2; D is undetermined. The CDR3 runs 15 residues. Between the trimmed V and J ends, which lost 3 bases and 4 bases, there was a span of 16 bases. From germline, CDR1 is SGDLS and CDR2 YYNGEE. Here the CDR3 DNA reads TGTGCCAGCAGCGGCTTTCGAGACACTGTCTATGGCTACACCTTC. Translated: CASSGFRDTVYGYTF.

The V gene is TRBV5-6, the J gene TRBJ2-1; 11 nucleotides match TRBD1. V was pared by 2 bases and J by 4 bases, with 2 bases of the junction left unmatched. This CDR3 comprises 15 residues. CDR1 is SGHDT, CDR2 YYEEEE, per germline. This chain's CDR3 is CASSFGTGGYNEQFF. CDR3 coding DNA: TGTGCCAGCAGCTTTGGGACAGGGGGTTACAATGAGCAGTTCTTC. Full variable domain (missing parts from reference TRBV5-6 and TRBJ2-1): DAGVTQSPTHLIKTRGQQVTLRCSPKSGHDTVSWYQQALGQGPQFIFQYYEEEERQRGNFPDRFSGHQFPNYSSELNVNALLLGDSALYLCASSFGTGGYNEQFFGPGTRLTVL.

The chain employs TRBV7-2 and TRBJ2-7; no firm D call. The CDR3 totals 15 residues. Between the trimmed V and J ends, which lost 2 bases and 1 base, there was a span of 12 bases. CDR1 is SGHTA, CDR2 FQGNSA, per germline. CDR3 nucleotides: TGTGCCAGCAGCTTACATGGTGATCCTTCCTACGAGCAGTACTTC. Translating it yields CASSLHGDPSYEQYF.

The chain carries TRBV4-1 and TRBJ2-7; D is ambiguous. The CDR3 is made up of 14 amino acids. The germline V gene encodes CDR1 MGHRA and CDR2 YSYEKL. V gave up 1 base and J gave up 5 bases, with 12 bases separating them. The CDR3 loop is CASSQGTAWDEQYF. The CDR3 nucleotides read TGCGCCAGCAGCCAAGGGACCGCCTGGGACGAGCAGTACTTC.

This chain links TRBV10-1 with TRBJ2-7; D unresolved. This CDR3 contains 15 residues. The V gene's germline CDR1 is WNHNN and CDR2 SYGVQD (reference sequence). Trimming stripped 2 bases from V and 13 bases from J, with 24 bases between. CDR3 coding DNA: TGCGCCAGCAGTGAGGGCCCGGTCGCACGTTGGCCCCTATACTTC. Protein product: CASSEGPVARWPLYF.

The V call is TRBV11-2, the J call TRBJ2-3; D gene unclear. There are 12 residues in the CDR3. Germline V gene data show CDR1 as SGHAT and CDR2 as FQNNGV. V lost 5 bases, J lost 4 bases, and 7 bases lay in between. This CDR3 reads CASSPPSDTQYF. The CDR3 nucleotides read TGTGCCAGCAGCCCCCCATCAGATACGCAGTATTTT. Combining the CDR3 with reference TRBV11-2 and TRBJ2-3 gives the whole variable domain EAGVAQSPRYKIIEKRQSVAFWCNPISGHATLYWYQQILGQGPKLLIQFQNNGVVDDSQLPKDRFSAERLKGVDSTLKIQPAKLEDSAVYLCASSPPSDTQYFGPGTRLTVL.

The chain's CDR3 is CASSETLSSYNEQFF. The DNA of the CDR3 is TGTGCCAGCAGCGAAACATTGAGCTCCTACAATGAGCAGTTCTTC. This sequence joins TRBV7-9 and TRBJ2-1; D gene unclear. The length of the CDR3 is 15 residues. V lost 5 bases and J lost 0, with 11 bases in between. Per the germline V gene, CDR1 is SEHNR and CDR2 is FQNEAQ (reference sequence).

The V gene is TRBV6-6, the J gene TRBJ2-7; possible D gene TRBD1, 6 bases. The germline gives CDR1 MNHNY, CDR2 SVGAGI (reference sequence). This CDR3 region has 13 residues. V was shortened by 3 bases and J by 3 bases, with 9 bases between the two germline ends. CDR3 nucleotide sequence: TGTGCCAGCAGTTATGCCAGGGGCTACGAGCAGTACTTC. It yields the protein CASSYARGYEQYF.

This chain connects TRBV29-1 to TRBJ1-3; D remains ambiguous. The CDR3 is 16 amino acids. Germline V gene lookup returns CDR1 SQVTM and CDR2 ANQGSEA. V shed 3 bases and J shed 4 bases, with 19 bases lying between them. In DNA form, the CDR3 reads TGCAGCGTTGACACCCCGGGCCCAATTGTCGGAAACACCATATATTTT. This sequence encodes CSVDTPGPIVGNTIYF. The variable domain in full, with the rest retrieved from reference TRBV29-1 and TRBJ1-3, is SAVISQKPSRDICQRGTSLTIQCQVDSQVTMMFWYRQQPGQSLTLIATANQGSEATYESGFVIDKFPISRPNLTFSTLTVSNMSPEDSSIYLCSVDTPGPIVGNTIYFGEGSWLTVV.

The rearrangement joins TRBV14 to TRBJ2-3, with TRBD2 as a possible D gene (5 bases). The CDR3 loop spans 17 amino acids. Per germline, CDR1 SGHDN and CDR2 FVKESK. V lost 1 base and J lost 4, with 18 bases in between. This CDR3 is CASSQVFLGRGSDTQYF. The CDR3 DNA is TGTGCCAGCAGCCAAGTGTTTCTGGGGAGAGGTTCAGATACGCAGTATTTT.

The chain is built from TRBV5-1 and TRBJ2-1, with no clear D. V was cut by 4 bases and J by 8 bases, with 13 bases left in between. Germline CDR1 is SGHRS and CDR2 is YFSETQ. There are 13 residues in the CDR3. CDR3: CASSPHRFDEQFF. The CDR3 DNA follows: TGCGCCAGCAGCCCCCATAGGTTCGATGAGCAGTTCTTC.

The V gene is TRBV30, the J gene TRBJ2-3; 7 bases fit TRBD2. The V gene's germline CDR1 is GTSNPN and CDR2 SVGIG (reference sequence). The CDR3 spans 15 residues. Losses at the gene ends were 2 bases for V and 2 bases for J; bases not matched to a gene: 7. The CDR3 here is CAWSRAGVITDTQYF. Written as DNA, the CDR3 is TGTGCCTGGAGTCGGGCGGGAGTCATCACAGATACGCAGTATTTT.